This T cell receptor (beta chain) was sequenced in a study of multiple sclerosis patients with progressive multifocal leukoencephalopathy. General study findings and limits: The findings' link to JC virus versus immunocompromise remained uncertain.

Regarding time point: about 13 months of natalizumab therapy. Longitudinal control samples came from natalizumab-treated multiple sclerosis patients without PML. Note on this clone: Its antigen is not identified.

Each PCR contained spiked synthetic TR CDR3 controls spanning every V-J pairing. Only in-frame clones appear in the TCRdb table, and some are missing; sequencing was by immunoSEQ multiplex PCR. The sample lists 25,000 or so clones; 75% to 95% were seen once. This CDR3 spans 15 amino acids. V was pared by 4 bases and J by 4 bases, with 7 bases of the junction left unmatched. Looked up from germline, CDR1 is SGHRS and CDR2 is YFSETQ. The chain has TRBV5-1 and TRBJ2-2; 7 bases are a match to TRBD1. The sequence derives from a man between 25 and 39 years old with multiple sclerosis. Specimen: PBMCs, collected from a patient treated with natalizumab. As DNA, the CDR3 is TGCGCCAGCAGCCCTAGGACAGGCGGCACCGGGGAGCTGTTTTTT. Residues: CASSPRTGGTGELFF.